Below, 32 T cell receptor beta chains from the same sample are listed, as sequenced in a study of regulatory T cells in long-lasting Graves disease. Investigators prepared the TCR beta libraries by applying iRepertoire HTBI primers and Arm-PCR of CDR3 regions. TCRdb re-called the multiplex PCR reads through MiXCR, storing one row per CDR3 protein. The sample contains approximately 300,000 distinct CDR3 sequences, about 18% of which appear only once. Time point described: newly diagnosed GD, antithyroid drugs for less than 3 months. Generation of the TCR library employed RNA extracted from PBMCs. The material sequenced was peripheral blood mononuclear cells (PBMCs), taken at new diagnosis, from a patient treated with antithyroid drugs. Every receptor here comes from a female donor with Graves disease.

This clonotype was observed many times. CDR3 nucleotides: TGCAGTCCTTATCGAAACACTGAAGCTTTCTTT. Its protein is CSPYRNTEAFF. The gene calls are TRBV20-1 and TRBJ1-1; D is unresolved. V was trimmed by 8 bases and J by 2 bases, leaving 9 bases between them. This CDR3 is built from 11 residues. Germline loops: CDR1 DFQATT, CDR2 SNEGSKA (reference sequence).

This clonotype was found many times. V is TRBV18 and J is TRBJ2-5, with 9 bases aligning to TRBD1. Germline assignment: CDR1 KGHSH and CDR2 LQKENI. CDR3 length equals 15 residues. V shed 3 bases, J shed 5 bases, and the junction held 7 bases outside the gene matches. CDR3 sequence (DNA): TGTGCCAGCTCACCGGGACAGGGTAGCTGGGAGACCCAGTACTTC. The encoded protein is CASSPGQGSWETQYF.

This clonotype was seen many times. This chain links TRBV27 with TRBJ1-5, with 8 nucleotides matching TRBD1. V lost 6 bases to trimming and J lost 5 bases; unmatched junction nucleotides: 9. Germline loops: CDR1 MNHEY, CDR2 SMNVEV (reference sequence). The CDR3 totals 15 residues. The DNA of the CDR3 is TGTGCCAGCAGAGCCGGACAGGGTTTATATCAGCCCCAGCATTTT. Translating it yields CASRAGQGLYQPQHF.

This clonotype was counted ten times or more. The V call is TRBV2, the J call TRBJ2-7; D not certain. The germline CDR1 and CDR2 sequences are SNHLY and FYNNEI. CDR3 length equals 11 residues. V was clipped by 4 bases and J by 6 bases, with 7 bases between them. The CDR3 nucleotides are TGTGCCAGCAGTGCTTATTCCGAGCAGTACTTC. Its translation is CASSAYSEQYF.

The V gene is TRBV20-1, the J gene TRBJ2-7; 16 bases fit TRBD2. CDR1 and CDR2 from the germline V gene are DFQATT and SNEGSKA (reference sequence). There are 19 residues in the CDR3. The V and J ends lost 2 bases and 6 bases, in that order; junction bases with no gene match: 16. CDR3 region: CSARIDSSGTSGRVAEQYF. As DNA, the CDR3 is TGCAGTGCTAGAATCGACAGTTCTGGGACTAGCGGGAGGGTCGCCGAGCAGTACTTC.

This clonotype was detected many times. The genes are TRBV6-2 or TRBV6-3 and TRBJ1-4; 9 nucleotides align to TRBD1. CDR1 is MNHEY and CDR2 is SVGEGT in the germline V gene. Unmatched junction bases numbered 11, after V lost 1 base and J lost 8 bases. CDR3 size: 17 residues. The CDR3 bases are TGTGCCAGCAGTTACTACCCACCCCCGGACAGGGGAGAAAAACTGTTTTTT. It encodes CASSYYPPPDRGEKLFF.

This clonotype was detected ten times or more. The rearrangement joins TRBV30 to TRBJ2-3, with 8 nucleotides matching TRBD2. Germline CDR1 is GTSNPN and CDR2 is SVGIG (reference sequence). Trimming removed 7 bases from V and 2 bases from J; junction bases left unmatched: 11. The CDR3 length is 15 residues. The CDR3 DNA is TGTGCCTTCATAAGCCCGGGAGGGCCCACAGATACGCAGTATTTT. As protein: CAFISPGGPTDTQYF.

Many counts were recorded for this clonotype. This sequence joins TRBV27 and TRBJ1-3; D gene ambiguous. Germline V gene data show CDR1 as MNHEY and CDR2 as SMNVEV (reference sequence). The CDR3 loop spans 13 amino acids. Trimming shortened V by 5 bases and J by 3 bases, and 8 bases separated the two germline ends. The CDR3 is CASSRGYGNTIYF. The CDR3 nucleotides are TGTGCCAGCAGTAGAGGGTATGGAAACACCATATATTTT.

The chain recombines TRBV14 with TRBJ2-5; D could derive from TRBD1 or TRBD2 (5 bases each). CDR1 and CDR2 from the germline V gene are SGHDN and FVKESK. The ends were cut back, 0 bases at V and 2 bases at J, with 19 bases in the middle. The CDR3 sequence is 18 residues long. The CDR3 sequence is CASSQEPTMWGRQETQYF. As DNA, the CDR3 is TGTGCCAGCAGCCAAGAGCCAACGATGTGGGGGAGACAAGAGACCCAGTACTTC.

This clonotype has ten or more counts. This sequence joins TRBV19 and TRBJ2-7, with unresolved D. Trimming pared 4 bases from V and 3 bases from J, leaving 7 bases between. Germline CDR1 and CDR2: LNHDA and SQIVND (reference sequence). This CDR3 region has 12 residues. CDR3 nucleotide sequence: TGTGCCAGTAGTAAGTACGGCTACGAGCAGTACTTC. Translating it yields CASSKYGYEQYF.

Many counts were recorded for this clonotype. The chain couples TRBV18 to TRBJ1-1; D call uncertain. This CDR3 is 13 amino acids long. From germline, CDR1 is KGHSH and CDR2 LQKENI. Trimming stripped 2 bases from V and 0 bases from J, with 4 bases between. The CDR3 DNA is TGTGCCAGCTCACCAAAGATGAACACTGAAGCTTTCTTT. Its translation is CASSPKMNTEAFF.

This clonotype was seen ten or more times. The V call is TRBV27, the J call TRBJ1-5; the D gene is possibly TRBD1 (5 bases). CDR1 is MNHEY and CDR2 is SMNVEV in the germline V gene (reference sequence). This CDR3 spans 15 amino acids. The V end was cut by 7 bases, the J end by 6 bases, with 19 bases between. The CDR3, as DNA: TGTGCCAGCAACCCCACCAGGGCAACCGGTCAGCCCCAGCATTTT. It yields the protein CASNPTRATGQPQHF.

This clonotype occurred many times. This chain connects TRBV5-4 to TRBJ2-3; 11 bases fit TRBD2. V lost 5 bases to trimming and J lost 4 bases; unmatched junction nucleotides: 6. The CDR3 loop spans 15 amino acids. The germline V gene has CDR1 SGHNT and CDR2 YYREEE (reference sequence). CDR3 region: CASRAGLAAADTQYF. The CDR3 DNA reads TGTGCCAGCAGGGCGGGACTAGCGGCGGCAGATACGCAGTATTTT. Using reference TRBV5-4 and TRBJ2-3 for the parts outside the CDR3, the full variable domain is ETGVTQSPTHLIKTRGQQVTLRCSSQSGHNTVSWYQQALGQGPQFIFQYYREEENGRGNFPPRFSGLQFPNYSSELNVNALELDDSALYLCASRAGLAAADTQYFGPGTRLTVL.

This clonotype was seen ten or more times. This sequence joins TRBV5-4 and TRBJ1-4; D unresolved. Germline V lookup: CDR1 SGHNT, CDR2 YYREEE (reference sequence). The V end lost 4 bases, the J end lost 7 bases, and 14 bases lay between the germline ends. This CDR3 has 14 amino acids. The CDR3 is CASSQGGRGEKLFF. Written as DNA, the CDR3 is TGTGCCAGCAGCCAAGGAGGGAGAGGTGAAAAACTGTTTTTT.

This clonotype was detected many times. V is TRBV6-2 or TRBV6-3 and J is TRBJ2-3; possibly TRBD2 for D (6 bases). CDR1 and CDR2 from the germline V gene are MNHEY and SVGEGT. The V and J ends lost 4 bases and 2 bases respectively, with 13 bases between them. CDR3 length: 15 residues. The CDR3 reads CASSSERAHTDTQYF. The CDR3 DNA follows: TGTGCCAGCAGTTCGGAGCGGGCACACACAGATACGCAGTATTTT.

Many counts were recorded for this clonotype. V usage is TRBV28 and J usage is TRBJ2-5; D possibly corresponds to TRBD2 (5 bases). Trimming removed 6 bases at V and 1 base at J, with 18 bases between. Germline CDR1 MDHEN, CDR2 SYDVKM. The CDR3 sequence is 16 residues long. The CDR3 loop is CASSPAGIRSQETQYF. DNA for the CDR3: TGTGCCAGCAGCCCAGCCGGGATTCGGAGCCAAGAGACCCAGTACTTC.

The CDR3, as DNA: TGCAGTGCTAGAGGCCGGGTGGGGAGCCAAGAGACCCAGTACTTC. This gives the protein CSARGRVGSQETQYF. The chain is built from TRBV20-1 and TRBJ2-5; possibly TRBD2 for D (5 bases). The CDR3 runs 15 residues. V lost 1 base, J lost 1 base, and 13 bases lay in between. CDR1 and CDR2 (germline): DFQATT, SNEGSKA (reference sequence).

The chain joins TRBV10-1 to TRBJ2-3; D gene ambiguous. Germline assignment: CDR1 WNHNN and CDR2 SYGVQD (reference sequence). Trimming left V 2 bases short and J 4 bases short, with 7 bases between. The CDR3 is 13 amino acids. The CDR3 loop is CASSEGVADTQYF. In DNA form, the CDR3 reads TGCGCCAGCAGTGAGGGTGTGGCAGATACGCAGTATTTT.

The V gene is TRBV6-1, the J gene TRBJ1-2, with 7 bases that match TRBD1. V shed 8 bases and J 2 bases; nucleotides not matched to a gene: 11. Germline loops: CDR1 MNHNS, CDR2 SASEGT. The CDR3 has 15 amino acids. The CDR3: CASSSRGGENYGYTF. CDR3 DNA sequence: TGTGCCAGCTCCTCCCGAGGGGGCGAGAACTATGGCTACACCTTC.

As for this clonotype: A much larger clone differs from this one at a single base, so this may be a read error. The rearrangement uses TRBV9 and TRBJ1-1; TRBD1 aligns across 11 bases. V lost 2 bases, J lost 1 base, and 4 bases stayed unmatched. This CDR3 has 16 amino acids. Germline CDR1 and CDR2: SGDLS and YYNGEE. In DNA, the CDR3 is TGTGCCAGCAGCGTTGATGGACAGGGGGCGAACACTGAAGCTTTCTTT. Translating it yields CASSVDGQGANTEAFF.

This clonotype occurred many times. The CDR3 DNA follows: TGTGCCAGCAGTTATAGACCCGAGGGGAATTCACCCCTCCACTTT. This gives the protein CASSYRPEGNSPLHF. V and J are TRBV6-5 and TRBJ1-6; TRBD1 is a possible D gene (5 bases). This CDR3 contains 15 residues. Deletions cut 3 bases from V and 7 bases from J, with 13 bases between. Per germline, CDR1 MNHEY and CDR2 SVGAGI.

The sample holds many counts of this clonotype. The chain combines TRBV20-1 with TRBJ2-1, with 7 bases fitting TRBD2. V trimming: 1 base; J trimming: 0 bases; junction bases outside the gene matches: 12. Germline V lookup: CDR1 DFQATT, CDR2 SNEGSKA (reference sequence). This CDR3 has 18 residues. The CDR3 loop reads CSARGVGLTSASYNEQFF. As DNA, the CDR3 is TGCAGTGCTAGAGGAGTCGGCCTAACTAGCGCCTCCTACAATGAGCAGTTCTTC.

This clonotype was picked up many times. The CDR3 region has the DNA TGTGCCAGCACTCGGGAGACTGGGGCCAACGTCCTGACTTTC. It translates to CASTRETGANVLTF. J is TRBJ2-6 and V is TRBV28; D perhaps matches TRBD2 (6 bases). Deletions cut 7 bases from V and 2 bases from J, with 9 bases between. Looked up from germline, CDR1 is MDHEN and CDR2 is SYDVKM. There are 14 residues in the CDR3.

This clonotype showed up many times. The chain uses TRBV29-1 and TRBJ2-1, with TRBD2 matching over 10 bases. This CDR3 is 18 amino acids long. V lost 3 bases, J lost 5 bases, and 16 bases stayed unmatched. Germline CDR1 SQVTM, CDR2 ANQGSEA. CDR3 DNA sequence: TGCAGCGTTGAGGGGGTGGGTAGCGGGAGGAGGCGAGACAATGAGCAGTTCTTC. This translates into CSVEGVGSGRRRDNEQFF.

The chain is built from TRBV7-3 and TRBJ2-2; 10 nucleotides line up with TRBD2. V was clipped by 4 bases and J by 5 bases; unmatched bases: 7. CDR1 SGHTA and CDR2 FQGTGA come from the germline V gene. This CDR3 region has 16 residues. This CDR3 reads CASSSLAGAGTGELFF. As DNA, the CDR3 is TGTGCCAGCAGCTCGCTAGCGGGGGCCGGAACCGGGGAGCTGTTTTTT.

This clonotype was recorded many times. The chain joins TRBV20-1 to TRBJ2-7, with TRBD1 as a possible D gene (5 bases). The CDR3 is 15 residues long. Germline lookup yields CDR1 DFQATT and CDR2 SNEGSKA (reference sequence). V lost 0 bases to trimming and J lost 5 bases, with 17 bases between them. The CDR3 is CSARELGVLTHEQYF. In DNA form, the CDR3 reads TGCAGTGCTAGAGAGCTAGGGGTCCTAACCCACGAGCAGTACTTC.

This clonotype came up many times. The CDR3 loop reads CASSETGASMYNEQFF. CDR3 nucleotide sequence: TGTGCCAGCAGCGAAACTGGGGCCTCCATGTACAATGAGCAGTTCTTC. This chain uses TRBV9 with TRBJ2-1; D is perhaps TRBD1 (5 bases). The V end lost 3 bases, the J end lost 4 bases, and 17 bases lay between the germline ends. The CDR3 has 16 amino acids. From germline, CDR1 is SGDLS and CDR2 YYNGEE. Full variable domain (outside the CDR3, taken from reference TRBV9 and TRBJ2-1): DSGVTQTPKHLITATGQRVTLRCSPRSGDLSVYWYQQSLDQGLQFLIQYYNGEERAKGNILERFSAQQFPDLHSELNLSSLELGDSALYFCASSETGASMYNEQFFGPGTRLTVL.

J is TRBJ2-7 and V is TRBV12-3 or TRBV12-4; D unclear. This CDR3 spans 13 amino acids. Trimming left V 1 base short and J 3 bases short, with 7 bases between. CDR3 in DNA: TGTGCCAGCAGTTTAGGGTGGAGCTACGAGCAGTACTTC. Residues: CASSLGWSYEQYF.

A few counts support this clonotype. The CDR3 DNA follows: TGTGCCAGCAGCCAAGGTCGCCTAGCGGGGGTCGTTGAGCAGTACTTC. Translating it yields CASSQGRLAGVVEQYF. The chain couples TRBV3-1 to TRBJ2-7; 10 bases agree with TRBD2. The CDR3 has 16 amino acids. The germline V gene has CDR1 LGHDT and CDR2 YNNKEL (reference sequence). V shed 1 base, J shed 7 bases, and the junction held 10 bases outside the gene matches.

This clonotype was counted ten times or more. V and J are TRBV12-3 or TRBV12-4 and TRBJ1-2; D is unclear. Trimming cost V 0 bases and J 4 bases, with 12 bases left between them. The CDR3 has 15 residues. CDR3 nucleotide sequence: TGTGCCAGCAGTTTAGCGGGATCCCGGGCCTATGGCTACACCTTC. It yields the protein CASSLAGSRAYGYTF.

This clonotype occurred many times. The CDR3 protein is CSVAGGGTEAFF. CDR3 nucleotide sequence: TGCAGCGTCGCAGGGGGCGGAACTGAAGCTTTCTTT. The chain couples TRBV29-1 to TRBJ1-1; TRBD1 matches at 8 bases. The germline gives CDR1 SQVTM, CDR2 ANQGSEA. This CDR3 is built from 12 residues. After removal of 6 bases from V and 5 bases from J, the junction contained 5 bases not matched to a gene.

This clonotype was detected a few times. This chain uses TRBV5-4 with TRBJ2-6; tentative D call: TRBD1 (8 bases). The CDR3 has 14 residues. Looked up from germline, CDR1 is SGHNT and CDR2 is YYREEE (reference sequence). V was clipped by 5 bases and J by 12 bases, with 18 bases between them. The CDR3 here is CASSSDREGSVLTF. For the CDR3, the DNA is TGTGCCAGCAGTTCGGACAGGGAGGGTTCCGTCCTGACTTTC.